This TCR beta chain was profiled in a study of cytomegalovirus exposure and HLA in healthy donors. Overall study context: The 100 to 150 validation repertoires were reported in a later analysis to have been generated on the same platform as the approximately 700 first-cohort repertoires.

Germline values: CDR1 SGHTA, CDR2 FQGNSA. Trimming took off 3 bases at V and 7 bases at J, with 6 bases between the two ends. The CDR3 extends over 12 amino acids. Clones were read by immunoSEQ multiplex PCR, and TCRdb kept only the in-frame ones, dropping some. The table includes 110,000 or so clones, about 87% detected once. This clone was observed once. The antigen is unknown. Whole-study findings and limits: Published work reported that the classifier diagnosed cytomegalovirus status with high specificity and sensitivity. Cytomegalovirus association was listed for about 170 TCR beta chains.

The gene calls are TRBV7-2 and TRBJ2-2; D is possibly TRBD2 (5 bases). The specimen was PBMCs. This receptor was obtained from a man between 18 and 29 years old in good health and CMV-seronegative. CDR3 in amino acids: CASSFGVGELFF. CDR3 nucleotide sequence: TGTGCCAGCAGCTTCGGGGTCGGGGAGCTGTTTTTT.